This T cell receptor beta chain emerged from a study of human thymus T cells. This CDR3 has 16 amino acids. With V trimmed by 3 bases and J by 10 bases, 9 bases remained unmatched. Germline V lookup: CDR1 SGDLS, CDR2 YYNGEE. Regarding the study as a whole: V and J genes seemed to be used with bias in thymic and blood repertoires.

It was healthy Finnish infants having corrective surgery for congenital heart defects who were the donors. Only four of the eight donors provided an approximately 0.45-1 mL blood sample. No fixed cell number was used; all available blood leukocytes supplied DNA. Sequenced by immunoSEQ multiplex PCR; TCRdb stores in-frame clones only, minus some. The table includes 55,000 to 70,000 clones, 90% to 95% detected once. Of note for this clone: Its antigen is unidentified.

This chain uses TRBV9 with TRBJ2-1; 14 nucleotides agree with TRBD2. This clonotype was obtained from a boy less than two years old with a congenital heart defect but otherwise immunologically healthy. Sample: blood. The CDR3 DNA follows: TGTGCCAGCAGCGCCTTGACTAGCGGGAGGGCCGGGGAGCAGTTCTTC. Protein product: CASSALTSGRAGEQFF.